This is a list of T cell receptor beta chains from one sample in a study of beta chain features in type 1 diabetes. Data came from immunoSEQ multiplex PCR; TCRdb stores just in-frame clones and leaves some out. The data show under 90,000 clones, roughly 31% seen once. The sample was stem cell memory CD4+ T cells from blood. The receptors originated from a young woman in good health. CDR3s include the opening cysteine and the closing phenylalanine or tryptophan. The D gene is left open where the match is weak. Size values are once, few and many counts, or a class for expanded clones, and some rows have none.

CAISGPGQGGTDTQYF | TGTGCCATCAGTGGTCCGGGACAGGGGGGCACAGATACGCAGTATTTT | . | TRBV10-3 | TRBD1 | TRBJ2-3
CASSLAASGGQNEQFF | TGCGCCAGCAGCTTGGCCGCTAGCGGGGGGCAGAATGAGCAGTTCTTC | . | TRBV5-1 | TRBD2 | TRBJ2-1
CATSEGQGINSPLHF | TGTGCCACCAGCGAAGGACAGGGCATTAATTCACCCCTCCACTTT | . | TRBV15 | TRBD1 | TRBJ1-6
CASSRRTGQGTDEQYF | TGTGCCAGCAGCCGCAGGACGGGACAGGGGACCGACGAGCAGTACTTC | . | TRBV11-3 | TRBD1 | TRBJ2-7
CASSPYGYEQYF | TGTGCCAGCAGTCCTTACGGCTACGAGCAGTACTTC | . | TRBV28 | . | TRBJ2-7
CASRDRGSTDTQYF | TGTGCCAGCAGGGACAGGGGGAGCACAGATACGCAGTATTTT | . | TRBV6-1 | TRBD1 | TRBJ2-3
CASSGQTYEQYF | TGTGCCAGCAGTGGACAGACCTACGAGCAGTACTTC | few | TRBV6-5 | . | TRBJ2-7
CASSLDRKIGYTF | TGTGCCAGCAGCTTGGACAGGAAGATTGGCTACACCTTC | . | TRBV5-8 | . | TRBJ1-2
CASSLRTGSSYEQYF | TGTGCCAGCAGCCTAAGGACAGGGAGCTCCTACGAGCAGTACTTC | few | TRBV7-9 | TRBD1 | TRBJ2-7
CSVEDRGRGSYNEQFF | TGCAGCGTTGAAGATCGAGGGAGGGGCTCCTACAATGAGCAGTTCTTC | few | TRBV29-1 | TRBD2 | TRBJ2-1
CASSGRQGGGDGYTF | TGTGCCAGCAGCGGACGACAGGGAGGCGGGGACGGCTACACCTTC | few | TRBV7-2 | TRBD1 | TRBJ1-2
CASSQGQGYRETQYF | TGCGCCAGCAGCCAGGGACAGGGGTATAGAGAGACCCAGTACTTC | . | TRBV4-1 | TRBD1 | TRBJ2-5
CASSLAAWAATQYF | TGTGCCAGCAGCTTAGCGGCCTGGGCAGCAACCCAGTACTTC | . | TRBV7-9 | . | TRBJ2-5
CASSTRGLEQFF | TGTGCCAGCAGTACAAGGGGGCTTGAGCAGTTCTTC | . | TRBV6-6 | TRBD1 | TRBJ2-1
CASRQSGGDGYTF | TGTGCCAGCAGGCAAAGCGGGGGGGATGGCTACACCTTC | . | TRBV19 | . | TRBJ1-2
CAWSRKGAAAGELFF | TGTGCCTGGAGTAGGAAGGGGGCTGCCGCCGGGGAGCTGTTTTTT | many | TRBV30 | TRBD1 | TRBJ2-2
CASSRATSGQGNTIYF | TGCGCCAGCAGCCGAGCTACTTCGGGACAGGGAAACACCATATATTTT | . | TRBV4-1 | TRBD1 | TRBJ1-3
CASSLGFADSYEQYF | TGTGCCAGCAGCTTGGGGTTCGCGGATTCCTACGAGCAGTACTTC | . | TRBV5-4 | . | TRBJ2-7
CATSTHSGQHSEAFF | TGTGCCACCAGCACGCACTCCGGACAGCACTCTGAAGCTTTCTTT | few | TRBV15 | . | TRBJ1-1
CASSFFSGVPGTDTQYF | TGTGCCAGCAGCTTTTTCTCAGGGGTCCCCGGCACAGATACGCAGTATTTT | . | TRBV7-9 | . | TRBJ2-3
CASSHGLSGGYSGNTIYF | TGTGCCAGCAGCCACGGTTTATCCGGCGGGTACTCTGGAAACACCATATATTTT | few | TRBV4-2 | . | TRBJ1-3
CASSARRTSSTYEQYF | TGTGCCAGCAGTGCGAGGAGGACTAGCAGCACCTACGAGCAGTACTTC | few | TRBV2 | TRBD2 | TRBJ2-7
CASSWRLAGEARGEQFF | TGTGCCAGCAGCTGGCGACTAGCGGGAGAAGCAAGGGGTGAGCAGTTCTTC | . | TRBV7-2 | TRBD2 | TRBJ2-1
CASSLGLDQEQFF | TGCGCCAGCAGCTTGGGACTAGATCAGGAGCAGTTCTTC | . | TRBV5-1 | . | TRBJ2-1
CASSPDRGLGTGELFF | TGTGCCAGCAGCCCCGACAGGGGGCTTGGCACCGGGGAGCTGTTTTTT | . | TRBV7-3 | TRBD1 | TRBJ2-2
CASPGDLNYGYTF | TGTGCCAGCCCCGGGGATCTTAACTATGGCTACACCTTC | . | TRBV7-9 | . | TRBJ1-2
CASSLALAGSVKTQYF | TGCGCCAGCAGCTTGGCCCTAGCGGGGTCCGTAAAGACCCAGTACTTC | . | TRBV5-1 | TRBD2 | TRBJ2-5
CASSRLTGANTGELFF | TGCGCCAGCAGCCGTTTGACAGGGGCGAACACCGGGGAGCTGTTTTTT | few | TRBV4-1 | TRBD1 | TRBJ2-2
CASSWDIYGYTF | TGTGCCAGCAGTTGGGACATCTATGGCTACACCTTC | . | TRBV2 | . | TRBJ1-2
CASSVGTSGTYEQYF | TGTGCCAGCAGCGTAGGGACTAGCGGGACCTACGAGCAGTACTTC | . | TRBV9 | TRBD2 | TRBJ2-7
CASSYSSWFQGNGYTF | TGTGCCAGCAGTTACTCGTCATGGTTTCAGGGTAATGGCTACACCTTC | . | TRBV6-5 | . | TRBJ1-2
CAWSVLWGTQTMETQYF | TGTGCCTGGAGTGTACTCTGGGGCACCCAAACGATGGAGACCCAGTACTTC | . | TRBV30 | . | TRBJ2-5
CASSVRQGENIQYF | TGTGCCAGCAGTGTTCGGCAGGGTGAAAACATTCAGTACTTC | few | TRBV6-1 | . | TRBJ2-4
CASSPPTWTSGGFDEQFF | TGTGCCAGCTCACCACCCACCTGGACTAGCGGGGGGTTCGATGAGCAGTTCTTC | . | TRBV18 | TRBD2 | TRBJ2-1
CASSQVARAGANVLTF | TGTGCCAGCAGCCAAGTAGCCAGGGCTGGGGCCAACGTCCTGACTTTC | . | TRBV4-2 | . | TRBJ2-6
CASSPAVGGRAFF | TGCGCCAGCAGCCCCGCAGTGGGGGGTCGGGCTTTCTTT | . | TRBV5-1 | . | TRBJ1-1
CARLHPGQGAVRNTGELFF | TGTGCCAGACTACACCCAGGGCAGGGGGCCGTTAGGAACACCGGGGAGCTGTTTTTT | . | TRBV14 | TRBD1 | TRBJ2-2